This T cell receptor (beta chain) emerged from a study of T cells in Graves' hyperthyroidism and ophthalmopathy. Study-wide context: At the time of initial diagnosis and before any treatment, peripheral blood was collected.

The source of the PBMCs was roughly 10 ml of fresh peripheral blood. The sample holds many counts of this clonotype. Its specificity is unknown. Amplification of TCR beta CDR3 regions used RNA as the template. When the TCR CDR3 underwent first-round RT-PCR, the HTBI primer set was used. Each CDR3 protein gets one entry after TCRdb re-called the multiplex PCR reads with MiXCR. The sample lists under 350,000 distinct CDR3 sequences, roughly an eighth occurring once. Trimming cost V 3 bases and J 4 bases, with 12 bases left between them. The germline V gene encodes CDR1 GTSNPN and CDR2 SVGIG (reference sequence). CDR3 length: 13 residues. Study-level points and caveats: The model foresaw ophthalmopathy a median around 6 months prior to onset. Most expanded thyroid clonotypes above 0.001 also appeared in blood.

The J gene is TRBJ1-1, the V gene TRBV30, with D perhaps matching TRBD1 (6 bases). The sequence came from a woman aged 40 to 50 with Graves' hyperthyroidism. The sample taken for sequencing was blood. The CDR3 spells CAWRLTGSTEAFF. CDR3 bases: TGTGCCTGGAGACTTACAGGGAGCACTGAAGCTTTCTTT.